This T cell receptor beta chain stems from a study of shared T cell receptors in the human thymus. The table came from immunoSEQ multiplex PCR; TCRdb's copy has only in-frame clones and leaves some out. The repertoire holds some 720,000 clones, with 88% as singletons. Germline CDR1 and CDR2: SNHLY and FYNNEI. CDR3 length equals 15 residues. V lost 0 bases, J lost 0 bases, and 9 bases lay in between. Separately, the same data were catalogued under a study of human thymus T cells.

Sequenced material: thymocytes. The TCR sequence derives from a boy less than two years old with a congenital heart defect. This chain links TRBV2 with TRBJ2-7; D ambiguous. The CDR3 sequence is CASSEALAGSYEQYF. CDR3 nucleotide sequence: TGTGCCAGCAGTGAAGCGCTTGCAGGCTCCTACGAGCAGTACTTC.